This T cell receptor (beta chain) is drawn from a study of blood T cell repertoires in COVID-19. Looking at the study overall: The samples span acute and convalescent COVID-19 from the United States, Italy and Spain. The cDNA or gDNA used as material had been derived from T cells, B-cell-depleted T cells, or PBMCs.

The CDR3 contains 16 residues. Germline V CDR1 and CDR2: SNHLY, FYNNEI. Trimming pared 2 bases from V and 4 bases from J, leaving 14 bases between. Study processing details: Estimation of nucleated cell counts relied on the amplification of reference gene primers. Sequenced by immunoSEQ multiplex PCR; TCRdb stores in-frame clones only, minus some. V, J and clone size are those of that table, while D and trimming were read from the DNA. The sample consists of roughly 97,000 clones, about 87% of them appearing once. The sample taken for sequencing was peripheral blood. This chain connects TRBV2 to TRBJ1-4, with D tentatively TRBD1 (5 bases). The TCR sequence derives from a man in his fifties with acute or convalescent COVID-19. The CDR3 nucleotides read TGTGCCAGCAGTGAAACGCTCGGGCAGGGTAATGAAAAACTGTTTTTT. Translated: CASSETLGQGNEKLFF.